In its sample, the clone carrying this T cell receptor (beta chain) was seen once. Clones were sequenced by immunoSEQ multiplex PCR, and TCRdb holds only the in-frame ones, with some missing. Of 15,000 to 18,000 clones listed, 82% are singletons. The entry originates in a study of blood T cell repertoires in COVID-19. Study summary: The United States, Italy and Spain were the sources of the acute and convalescent COVID-19 samples.

The ends were cut back, 2 bases at V and 5 bases at J, with 17 bases in the middle. The CDR3 has 16 amino acids. From germline, CDR1 is SGDLS and CDR2 YYNGEE. Source material: peripheral blood. The chain joins TRBV9 to TRBJ2-1, with D perhaps matching TRBD1 (7 bases). This clonotype was obtained from a man aged 80 or over with active or convalescent COVID-19. The chain's CDR3 is CASSVEGGRGDNEQFF. In DNA form, the CDR3 reads TGTGCCAGCAGCGTTGAGGGGGGCAGGGGGGACAATGAGCAGTTCTTC.